Sequencing of this T cell receptor beta chain was carried out in a study of cytomegalovirus exposure and HLA in healthy donors. Turning to the study itself: An earlier analysis identified 120 million or so unique TCR beta sequences in about 179 million T cells. Study-wide points: In an earlier analysis, in several hundred donors, most V segments appeared productive either ~90% or ~30% of the time. Later work found most CMV-associated TCR beta chains apparently HLA-restricted. The listing of 150 to 200 TCR beta chains classed them as cytomegalovirus-associated.

Trimming removed 2 bases from V and 5 bases from J, with 16 bases in between. Germline V gives CDR1 MDHEN, CDR2 SYDVKM. CDR3 length equals 15 residues. PCR used 60 Vbeta primers and 13 Jbeta primers. The data were produced by immunoSEQ multiplex PCR, yet TCRdb's version contains in-frame clones alone and is incomplete. The data show some 150,000 clones, around 79% seen once. This clone has only a few counts. The antigen is not known. This TCR derives from a man aged 35 to 55 in good health and CMV-seronegative. Sequencing was performed on PBMCs. This chain uses TRBV28 with TRBJ2-7, with D maybe TRBD1 (6 bases). The CDR3 nucleotides are TGTGCCAGCAGTTTACATGCAGGGGCTCGGGACGAGCAGTACTTC. Translated, it gives CASSLHAGARDEQYF.